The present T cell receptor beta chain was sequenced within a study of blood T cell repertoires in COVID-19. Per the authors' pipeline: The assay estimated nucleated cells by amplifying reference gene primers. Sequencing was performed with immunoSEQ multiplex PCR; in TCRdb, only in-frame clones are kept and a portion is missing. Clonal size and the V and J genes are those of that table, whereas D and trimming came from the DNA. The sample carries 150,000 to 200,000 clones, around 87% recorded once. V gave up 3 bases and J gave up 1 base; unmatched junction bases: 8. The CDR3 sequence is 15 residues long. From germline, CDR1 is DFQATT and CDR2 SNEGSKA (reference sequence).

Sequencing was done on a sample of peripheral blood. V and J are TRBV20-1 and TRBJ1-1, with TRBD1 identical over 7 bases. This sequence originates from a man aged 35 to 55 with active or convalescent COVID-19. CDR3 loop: CSASGNRDRNTEAFF. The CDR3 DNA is TGCAGTGCTAGTGGGAACCGGGACAGGAACACTGAAGCTTTCTTT.